Given below is one T cell receptor (beta chain) in context. Which antigen it targets is not known. The sample holds no much larger clone one base away, and base qualities are not on file. These data come from a study of blood T cells in healthy people across ages (dated by TCRdb to the mid-2010s). For the wider study: In model experiments, template switching captured about one uniquely barcoded TCR beta cDNA molecule for every two T cells. For two donors (one aged 18 to 30 and one aged 80 or older), the study analyzed two additional independent replicas of 1 million unique cDNA reads from the same blood draw. Donors were grouped into four age groups: young (average approximately 15 years), middle-aged (39), aged (about 59) and long-lived (roughly 80). Using deep sequencing normalized with unique cDNA molecular identifiers, the study measured how TCR beta repertoire diversity changes with age. What the research found in general, with its limitations: As age increased, observed TCR beta diversity per million T cells dropped in a roughly linear way, and a significant reduction was already evident by age 40. Because donor CMV infection status was unknown, age-related changes in expanded clonotypes were potentially confounded. There was a strong correlation between observed TCR beta diversity and the percentage of naive T cells measured by flow cytometry. The long-lived group showed more naive CD4+ T cells, fewer expanded clones and increased TCR diversity than the aged group, suggesting age selection. Since profiling was done on bulk unsorted PBMCs, naive and antigen-experienced compartments could not be conclusively compared. Estimates of total diversity based on one million sequenced T cells were considered lower bounds and underestimates.

Via the germline V gene (reference sequence), CDR1 is SGHKS and CDR2 YYEKEE. V is cut by 7 bases and J by 1 base, and the space between the germline ends is 11 bases. The CDR3 goes from the cysteine to the phenylalanine over 13 residues. Only the CDR3 DNA is retained, 39 bases long and in frame from the first base. Library preparation employed 5' RACE. The instrument given in TCRdb is Illumina HiSeq 2500. A second PCR of roughly 7 to 11 cycles was performed with a sample-barcoded 5' primer and a J-beta primer mix. Each TCR beta cDNA molecule received a unique molecular identifier from a template-switch 5' adaptor carrying 12 random nucleotides. Each sample yielded at least 2.5 million CDR3-containing paired-end reads. The Mint cDNA synthesis kit, primed by a TRBC-specific oligonucleotide, was used to synthesize first-strand cDNA from all RNA. After uracil-DNA glycosylase treatment, a first 18-cycle PCR used universal primers M1SS and BC2_uni_R on all cDNA. Under the source paper's analysis protocol: Normalization of each sample was performed by random selection of 1 million high-quality reads, each carrying a distinct molecular identifier. Instead of being binned into consensus sequences, reads with shared molecular identifiers were discarded. MiTCR, run with a Q25 quality threshold and the strictest error-elimination algorithm, handled CDR3 identification, clonotype clustering and error correction. A nonparametric unseen species model using Euler transformation provided a lower-bound estimate of total TCR beta diversity. The public reads were run again by TCRdb, first through fastp at Q25 and then through MiXCR, and only productive beta chains were kept. Rows with a matching CDR3 protein are joined into one entry that keeps the most common DNA and genes. TCRdb, rather than the study authors, made the V and J calls. Within this sample are nearly 800,000 distinct CDR3 sequences, with around a quarter of them counted one time only. The ten most abundant clones make up approximately 3.7% of the sample.

The roughly 39 donors, aged 6 to 90 years, were systemically healthy Caucasian individuals from Russia. Each donor gave around 9.9 milliliters of peripheral blood, collected into EDTA-treated Vacutainer tubes. Ficoll-Paque density-gradient centrifugation was used to isolate PBMCs, with at least 6 million per sample. Total RNA, at least 6 micrograms per sample, was extracted from PBMCs with Trizol reagent. Naive CD45RAhigh/CD27high T cell percentages were measured by flow cytometry on a PBMC aliquot from every donor. This sample also belongs to another study, concerning T cells of mothers and their children. Reported in the second study: Donors were nine systemically healthy Caucasian individuals: three mothers and their six children. cDNA synthesis consumed the entire amount of extracted RNA, loaded at roughly 1.5 ug RNA in each 15 ul reaction. In the second PCR, sample barcodes and 2-4 random nucleotides were introduced via the M1S primer. Over 8 million TCR beta CDR3 reads were obtained for each mother, and around 3 million reads were obtained for each child. In both related and unrelated pairs, thymic selection shapes the output of TCR recombination in a similar way, with inherited differences having only a minor effect. Normalized repertoire overlap was always slightly but never significantly higher in related than unrelated mother-child pairs. No persistent microchimeric T cell clones were found, with a detection sensitivity of 75 to 100 clones per million clonotypes. The study used deep NGS to compare TCR beta repertoires of mothers and children, seeking features distinguishing related mother-child pairs from unrelated individuals. The mean age was approximately 41 +/- 4 years for the mothers and 11 +/- 4 years for the children. Libraries were sequenced on Illumina HiSeq 2000 with 100+100 nt paired-end reads after adapter ligation with NEBNext reagents. To prevent cross-contamination, the mother and child libraries were prepared one month apart and sequenced in separate runs. Between about 500,000 and 2,300,000 distinct TCR beta clonotypes were identified per donor. Naive TCR beta clonotypes were estimated from low-frequency clonotypes matched to each donor's FACS-determined naive share, without sorting.

The TCR sequence derives from a boy younger than 18 in good health. The sequence links TRBV5-5 to TRBJ1-1; the D segment cannot be called with confidence. The specimen was blood. The sequence in DNA is TGTGCCAGCCAACCTTTGTCGAACACTGAAGCTTTCTTT. Its protein product is CASQPLSNTEAFF.